The entry below describes one T cell receptor (beta chain). Its antigen remains undetermined. It has no much larger one-base neighbor in the sample; base qualities were not kept. In light of the paper, this sample's time point label describes: baseline before first vaccination. Vaccinee samples came from UK trials COV001 and COV002, including a single-blind randomized controlled phase 2/3 trial of AZD1222 (ChAdOx1 nCoV-19) in healthy adults. For TCRbeta chain sequencing, PBMC samples from trial participants were taken at day 0 and at day 28 after the second dose. The CDR3 regions of human TCRbeta chains were analyzed by immunosequencing. Processing in the source paper ran as follows. TCRs in the repertoires were matched against a reference library of SARS-CoV-2-specific TCRs that had been generated with the MIRA antigen-specificity platform. Breadth was defined as the fraction of unique TCRs that were SARS-CoV-2-associated, and depth was defined as the fraction of total T cells that were SARS-CoV-2-associated. Each spike-specific TCR was assigned to its reactive spike region and to a CD4 or CD8 class using the MIRA data. Log10-transformed breadth and depth values were compared by one-way ANOVA with Sidak's multiple comparisons tests. TCRdb carries this immuneACCESS record with in-frame sequences only. Its versions omit some clonotypes, under half of them owing to an unresolved V gene in the studies checked, with the rest unexplained. V and J calls and clone size are given by that table; D and trimming were obtained from the DNA. Recorded for this sample are around 120,000 clones; 85% to 95% of them occurred a single time. The ten largest clones add up to just under 3% of the sample.

This entry comes from a study of T cell responses to AZD1222 COVID-19 vaccine (dated by TCRdb to the early 2020s). Describing the broader study: AZD1222 recipients with second doses at about 4 weeks or about 12 weeks were pooled, because spike-specific TCR depth and breadth did not differ between schedules. A total of 230 or so trial participants underwent TCR sequencing, of whom 207 received two doses of AZD1222 and some 26 received two doses of the MenACWY control vaccine. Trial participants were enrolled by age into subgroups of 18-55, 56-69 and 70-plus years, and roughly 150, 30 and 60 TCR-sequenced participants, respectively, were included in these subgroups.

Summary of the overall study and its limitations: The whole spike protein was spanned by vaccine-associated CD4 TCRs, and dominant responses were seen in regions 160-218 and 743-854. Conclusions about previously exposed vaccinees were limited because only a handful of AZD1222 recipients were SARS-CoV-2 seropositive at baseline. Most participants were white British and females outnumbered males, and the authors suggested that clonal diversity may have been underestimated. Reportedly, close to half of the unique spike-specific TCRs recognized epitopes lying outside the regions that are mutated in the B.1.351 and B.1.1.7 variants. Because no day 14 peak-response samples were available, repertoires were characterized only after the peak T cell response. A significant rise in spike-specific TCR breadth and depth was observed after two AZD1222 doses relative to day 0 and relative to MenACWY recipients. The 56-69-year group was small, and its depth increase did not reach significance, likely because of low power.

V is cut by 7 bases and J by 7 bases, and the space between the germline ends is 10 bases. The CDR3, cysteine through phenylalanine, is 12 amino acids long. Only the CDR3 DNA stays, 36 bases, in frame from base 1. The source material was peripheral blood, sampled on day 0 of AZD1222 vaccination. This clonotype originated in an adult in good health. The receptor chain draws on TRBV12-3 or TRBV12-4 and TRBJ2-2; confidence is insufficient to name the D gene. The CDR3 here reads CASTLWIGELFF. The DNA is as follows: TGTGCCAGCACCTTATGGATCGGGGAGCTGTTTTTT.